This is a list of T cell receptor beta chains from one sample in a study of blood T cell repertoires in COVID-19. Repertoires were generated with immunoSEQ multiplex PCR, while TCRdb's copy carries only in-frame clones and drops some. The sample carries about 260,000 clones, about 85% recorded once. Material for sequencing was peripheral blood. Every receptor here comes from a human donor in a cohort sampled during active COVID-19. Both conserved end residues are part of each CDR3. The order of the fields is V gene, J gene, D gene, CDR3 protein. The D gene is left open where the match is weak.

V: TRBV4-1; J: TRBJ2-7; D: -; CDR3: CASSTRTSHSYEQYF
V: TRBV18; J: TRBJ2-4; D: -; CDR3: CASSPGLREKNIQYF
V: TRBV6-4; J: TRBJ1-2; D: -; CDR3: CASRISGTSGGYTF
V: TRBV27; J: TRBJ2-5; D: TRBD2; CDR3: CASSSREWGETQYF
V: TRBV4-1; J: TRBJ2-1; D: TRBD2; CDR3: CASSASTSGRALNEQFF
V: TRBV5-1; J: TRBJ1-2; D: TRBD1; CDR3: CASSLGSGGLGYTF
V: TRBV5-8; J: TRBJ2-3; D: -; CDR3: CASSTSFVQYF
V: TRBV28; J: TRBJ2-7; D: TRBD1; CDR3: CASRPDRGRLGEQYF
V: TRBV5-1; J: TRBJ1-6; D: -; CDR3: CASSLGQLNSPLHF
V: TRBV27; J: TRBJ1-2; D: TRBD1; CDR3: CASSLRGQGGGYTF
V: TRBV18; J: TRBJ1-2; D: TRBD1; CDR3: CASSQNLPGTAVYYGYTF
V: TRBV24-1; J: TRBJ2-7; D: -; CDR3: CATSDPQGEQYF
V: TRBV5-1; J: TRBJ1-6; D: TRBD1; CDR3: CASSSGGTDNSPLHF
V: TRBV5-1; J: TRBJ2-2; D: TRBD1; CDR3: CASSLEGAGDGELFF
V: TRBV5-6; J: TRBJ1-2; D: TRBD1; CDR3: CASGGTGRGGYTF
V: TRBV6-1; J: TRBJ1-5; D: TRBD1; CDR3: CASSEWARGNSNQPQHF
V: TRBV25-1; J: TRBJ2-2; D: -; CDR3: CASSVPGVGELFF
V: TRBV29-1; J: TRBJ2-4; D: -; CDR3: CSAVRFQGPKNIQYF
V: TRBV4-1; J: TRBJ2-7; D: TRBD2; CDR3: CASSHLAGASYEQYF
V: TRBV30; J: TRBJ2-3; D: -; CDR3: CAGLSGRLSTDTQYF
V: TRBV5-1; J: TRBJ2-3; D: TRBD2; CDR3: CASEGGSGTDTQYF
V: TRBV18; J: TRBJ2-1; D: TRBD2; CDR3: CASSPRLAGGDEQFF
V: TRBV28; J: TRBJ1-2; D: TRBD1; CDR3: CLVGQATPYGYTF
V: TRBV4-2; J: TRBJ2-3; D: TRBD2; CDR3: CASSRSSGSTDTQYF
V: TRBV27; J: TRBJ2-7; D: TRBD2; CDR3: CASGASGSWEQYF
V: TRBV30; J: TRBJ2-1; D: -; CDR3: CAWSAASEQFF
V: TRBV6-5; J: TRBJ2-4; D: -; CDR3: CASSYQNAKNIQYF
V: TRBV19; J: TRBJ1-4; D: -; CDR3: CASTHEGARNEKLFF
V: TRBV5-1; J: TRBJ2-1; D: TRBD1; CDR3: CASSGTDNNEQFF
V: TRBV5-4; J: TRBJ1-2; D: -; CDR3: CASSSGAEALLSYTF
V: TRBV15; J: TRBJ1-5; D: TRBD1; CDR3: CATSRDARTGDQPQHF
V: TRBV5-4; J: TRBJ2-1; D: TRBD2; CDR3: CASSYTSGPYNEQFF
V: TRBV15; J: TRBJ2-1; D: -; CDR3: CATSRGTGITYNEQFF
V: TRBV2; J: TRBJ2-5; D: -; CDR3: CASSGGETQYF
V: TRBV6-5; J: TRBJ1-5; D: -; CDR3: CASSYNPYQPQHF
V: TRBV2; J: TRBJ2-7; D: -; CDR3: CASSDEGVGFYEQYF
V: TRBV3-1/TRBV3-2; J: TRBJ2-5; D: -; CDR3: CASSQVLPAQYF
V: TRBV18; J: TRBJ1-2; D: TRBD1; CDR3: CASSPPAGTGGYGYTF
V: TRBV19; J: TRBJ2-1; D: TRBD2; CDR3: CASSIDQGLGVGNEQFF
V: TRBV7-9; J: TRBJ1-4; D: TRBD1; CDR3: CASSRTGSNEKLFF
V: TRBV28; J: TRBJ2-3; D: -; CDR3: CASSLEGGTDTQYF
V: TRBV19; J: TRBJ2-1; D: TRBD2; CDR3: CASSRVAGLNEQFF
V: TRBV19; J: TRBJ2-1; D: TRBD2; CDR3: CASRGLAGANEQFF
V: TRBV6-4; J: TRBJ2-2; D: -; CDR3: CASSTTRSSEGTGELFF
V: TRBV12-3/TRBV12-4; J: TRBJ1-1; D: -; CDR3: CASSNKGHTEAFF
V: TRBV5-1; J: TRBJ1-4; D: -; CDR3: CASSLSTATNEKLFF
V: TRBV11-2; J: TRBJ2-7; D: TRBD2; CDR3: CASSRGGRELYEQYF
V: TRBV5-4; J: TRBJ1-1; D: TRBD1; CDR3: CASSSGDRIQNTEAFF
V: TRBV29-1; J: TRBJ2-7; D: -; CDR3: CSVSPHSLSRIIPYEQYF
V: TRBV4-3; J: TRBJ1-1; D: TRBD1; CDR3: CASSRRQGTTEAFF
V: TRBV6-5; J: TRBJ1-5; D: TRBD1; CDR3: CASRPGQGTQPQHF
V: TRBV9; J: TRBJ2-2; D: -; CDR3: CASSPVMTGELFF
V: TRBV28; J: TRBJ2-7; D: TRBD2; CDR3: CASSSWTSFPEQYF
V: TRBV19; J: TRBJ2-1; D: TRBD2; CDR3: CASTGLGQGTGLAGYNEQFF
V: TRBV6-2/TRBV6-3; J: TRBJ2-2; D: TRBD2; CDR3: CASSSLGGGSIGELFF